The next 18 T cell receptor beta chains were all read from a single sample in a study of long-term antiretroviral therapy in people with HIV (dated by TCRdb to about 2022). The immunoSEQ hsTCRB v3.0 assay was used at survey level resolution for TRB variable region sequencing. The table was pulled from immuneACCESS by TCRdb, which kept in-frame rearrangements only. Such tables lose some clones; where checked, under half of the loss comes from unresolved V genes, and the rest has no known cause. The sample table records under 30,000 clones; 90% to 95% of these occur just once. The ten biggest clones cover less than 9.5% of the sample. This specimen was unsorted PBMCs, taken 6 to 6.5 years after starting antiretroviral therapy. The origin of the receptors is a man aged 30 to 39 with HIV.

The rearrangement joins TRBV29-1 to TRBJ2-2; 11 bases line up with TRBD1. CDR1 and CDR2 from the germline V gene are SQVTM and ANQGSEA. J lost 6 bases, V lost 4 bases, and 7 bases had no gene match. The CDR3 spans 15 residues. The CDR3 loop reads CSVGRWTGGSGELFF. CDR3 DNA sequence: TGCAGCGTTGGTAGATGGACAGGGGGCTCCGGGGAGCTGTTTTTT.

The rearrangement links TRBV7-2 to TRBJ1-3; tentatively, D is TRBD1 (5 bases). Trimming removed 1 base at V and 1 base at J, with 11 bases between. The germline gives CDR1 SGHTA, CDR2 FQGNSA. This CDR3 spans 16 amino acids. CDR3 nucleotides: TGTGCCAGCAGCTTAGGTACAGGACTATCTGGAAACACCATATATTTT. This gives the protein CASSLGTGLSGNTIYF.

This clone occurred once. V usage is TRBV5-1 and J usage is TRBJ2-5, with D uncertain. CDR3 size: 14 residues. CDR1 SGHRS and CDR2 YFSETQ come from the germline V gene. V was pared by 0 bases and J by 6 bases, with 12 bases between. The CDR3 nucleotides are TGCGCCAGCAGCTTGGATCCCTCTCCACAGACCCAGTACTTC. Protein: CASSLDPSPQTQYF.

The gene calls are TRBV11-2 and TRBJ2-7; 15 bases line up with TRBD2. Germline CDR1 and CDR2: SGHAT and FQNNGV. The CDR3 spans 19 residues. Unmatched junction bases numbered 11, after V lost 5 bases and J lost 0 bases. CDR3 sequence (DNA): TGTGCCAGCAGCCCGTGGCGCGGACTAGCGGGAGGGAGCTCCTACGAGCAGTACTTC. It is translated as CASSPWRGLAGGSSYEQYF.

The V gene is TRBV9, the J gene TRBJ2-3; D might be TRBD2 (6 bases). V was pared by 0 bases and J by 2 bases, with 13 bases between. Germline CDR1 and CDR2: SGDLS and YYNGEE. The CDR3 totals 16 residues. The chain's CDR3 is CASSVDPSVATDTQYF. CDR3 nucleotides: TGTGCCAGCAGCGTAGATCCTAGCGTAGCCACAGATACGCAGTATTTT.

This chain connects TRBV28 to TRBJ1-2; 7 bases fit TRBD1. V shed 5 bases, J shed 3 bases, and the junction held 6 bases outside the gene matches. The CDR3 runs 14 residues. Germline V gene sequence: CDR1 MDHEN, CDR2 SYDVKM. In nucleotides, the CDR3 is TGTGCCAGCAGTGGGGACAGAAGCTACTATGGCTACACCTTC. This sequence encodes CASSGDRSYYGYTF.

The chain joins TRBV6-5 to TRBJ1-1; D gene unclear. Germline lookup yields CDR1 MNHEY and CDR2 SVGAGI. Trimming stripped 4 bases from V and 8 bases from J, with 14 bases between. The CDR3 is made up of 13 amino acids. Here the CDR3 reads CASSLGSSREAFF. In DNA, the CDR3 is TGTGCCAGCAGTTTAGGCAGTTCAAGAGAAGCTTTCTTT.

The chain has TRBV9 and TRBJ2-7, with a possible D match to TRBD2 (5 bases). V was trimmed by 0 bases and J by 4 bases, leaving 8 bases between them. Germline assignment: CDR1 SGDLS and CDR2 YYNGEE. This CDR3 is built from 13 residues. CDR3 nucleotide sequence: TGTGCCAGCAGCGTAGCGCCGGGGTACGAGCAGTACTTC. This gives the protein CASSVAPGYEQYF.

This chain joins TRBV7-2 and TRBJ1-2, with unresolved D. Trimming stripped 4 bases from V and 6 bases from J, with 12 bases between. The germline V gene encodes CDR1 SGHTA and CDR2 FQGNSA. This CDR3 spans 13 amino acids. The CDR3 nucleotides read TGTGCCAGCAGCTCCCACCCGTTCGATGGCTACACCTTC. It codes for CASSSHPFDGYTF.

The chain has TRBV5-6 and TRBJ1-6; D is uncertain. Trimming pared 2 bases from V and 7 bases from J, leaving 4 bases between. There are 12 residues in the CDR3. CDR1 is SGHDT, CDR2 YYEEEE, per germline. The CDR3 region is CASSFPNSPLHF. The CDR3 bases are TGTGCCAGCAGCTTCCCCAATTCACCCCTCCACTTT.

The CDR3 DNA reads as TGTGCCAGCAGTGAAGGGGTCGACACCGGGGAGCTGTTTTTT. This codes for CASSEGVDTGELFF. The J gene is TRBJ2-2, the V gene TRBV6-4, with TRBD1 as a possible D gene (5 bases). This CDR3 has 14 amino acids. CDR1 and CDR2 (germline): MRHNA, SNTAGT. Trimming cost V 3 bases and J 3 bases, with 8 bases left between them.

The sample holds one count of this clone. The CDR3 region is CASSPGGAYEQYF. CDR3 coding DNA: TGTGCCAGTAGCCCCGGAGGGGCCTACGAGCAGTACTTC. J is TRBJ2-7 and V is TRBV7-9, with D maybe TRBD2 (6 bases). Trimming took off 9 bases at V and 2 bases at J, with 14 bases between the two ends. CDR1 is SEHNR, CDR2 FQNEAQ, per germline (reference sequence). The length of the CDR3 is 13 residues. Variable domain in full (rest from reference TRBV7-9 and TRBJ2-7): DTGVSQNPRHKITKRGQNVTFRCDPISEHNRLYWYRQTLGQGPEFLTYFQNEAQLEKSRLLSDRFSAERPKGSFSTLEIQRTEQGDSAMYLCASSPGGAYEQYFGPGTRLTVT.

The J gene is TRBJ1-1, the V gene TRBV7-2, with TRBD1 identical over 7 bases. V shed 3 bases, J shed 2 bases, and the junction held 3 bases outside the gene matches. CDR1 is SGHTA and CDR2 is FQGNSA in the germline V gene. This CDR3 comprises 14 residues. The CDR3 DNA sequence: TGTGCCAGCAGCTTGGGACAGTCAAACACTGAAGCTTTCTTT. Protein product: CASSLGQSNTEAFF.

The chain recombines TRBV28 with TRBJ1-1; D is uncertain. The CDR3 runs 14 residues. V lost 5 bases and J lost 3, with 13 bases in between. The germline CDR1 and CDR2 sequences are MDHEN and SYDVKM. CDR3 region: CASSPLDMDTEAFF. The CDR3 nucleotides read TGTGCCAGCAGTCCCCTAGATATGGACACTGAAGCTTTCTTT.

The chain employs TRBV2 and TRBJ1-3; D gene unclear. CDR1 SNHLY and CDR2 FYNNEI come from the germline V gene. The CDR3 extends over 14 amino acids. V lost 0 bases to trimming and J lost 4 bases, with 7 bases between them. The CDR3 bases are TGTGCCAGCAGTGAAGCAGGCCACGGAAACACCATATATTTT. Its translation: CASSEAGHGNTIYF.

The chain couples TRBV5-6 to TRBJ1-4; D not certain. With 5 bases removed from V and 7 bases from J, the gap between germline ends came to 18 bases. The germline gives CDR1 SGHDT, CDR2 YYEEEE. The CDR3 is made up of 15 amino acids. CDR3 in DNA: TGTGCCAGCAGTTTTACTCCCTGGCTTCTTGAAAAACTGTTTTTT. Its protein is CASSFTPWLLEKLFF.

To note about this clone: Other DNA sequences within the sample encode an identical CDR3. This chain uses TRBV2 with TRBJ2-7; D tentatively reads TRBD1 or TRBD2 (6 bases each). Germline CDR1 SNHLY, CDR2 FYNNEI. V was trimmed by 3 bases and J by 6 bases, leaving 12 bases between them. The CDR3 runs 13 residues. CDR3 DNA sequence: TGTGCCAGCAGTGACGGGGGCTTAAGCGAGCAGTACTTC. Translated, it gives CASSDGGLSEQYF. Together with reference TRBV2 and TRBJ2-7, the CDR3 gives the full variable domain: EPEVTQTPSHQVTQMGQEVILRCVPISNHLYFYWYRQILGQKVEFLVSFYNNEISEKSEIFDDQFSVERPDGSNFTLKIRSTKLEDSAMYFCASSDGGLSEQYFGPGTRLTVT.

This chain links TRBV7-6 with TRBJ1-4; TRBD1 agrees at 8 bases. Germline CDR1 reads SGHVS; CDR2 reads FNYEAQ. The length of the CDR3 is 16 residues. V shed 2 bases and J 5 bases; nucleotides not matched to a gene: 7. The CDR3 nucleotides are TGTGCCAGCAGCTTAAGGTCCGGGACAGGCAATGAAAAACTGTTTTTT. As protein: CASSLRSGTGNEKLFF.